Below are 22 T cell receptor beta chains sequenced from a single sample in a study of CXCR3-negative and CXCR3-positive naive CD8 T cells. The authors prepared UMI-labeled TRB cDNA libraries by 5' RACE. Following a re-call of the 5' RACE reads, TCRdb has one entry per CDR3 protein and lacks DNA. Its table records more than 65,000 distinct CDR3 sequences. The sequenced sample was naive CXCR3- CD8+ T cells from blood. The subset here: CD45RO-CCR7+CD27+CD95- naive CD8+ T cells lacking CXCR3 (TNR3-). These receptors were taken from a human donor in good health. Some clones in this sample may be carry-over from other donors' samples.

The gene calls are TRBV28 and TRBJ1-4. CDR3 length equals 18 residues. Per the germline V gene, CDR1 is MDHEN and CDR2 is SYDVKM. CDR3 amino acids: CASSLFGGSGIPNEKLFF.

V usage is TRBV28 and J usage is TRBJ2-2; as DNA is missing, the TRBD1 call by TCRdb cannot be tested. The CDR3 runs 13 residues. Germline-derived CDR1 and CDR2 are MDHEN and SYDVKM. CDR3 sequence reads: CVSRGVAAGELFF. Based on the CDR3 plus reference TRBV28 and TRBJ2-2, the full variable domain is DVKVTQSSRYLVKRTGEKVFLECVQDMDHENMFWYRQDPGLGLRLIYFSYDVKMKEKGDIPEGYSVSREKKERFSLILESASTNQTSMYLCVSRGVAAGELFFGEGSRLTVL.

The V and J genes are TRBV5-8 and TRBJ2-4; TCRdb's D call of TRBD1 is untestable without DNA. CDR3 length: 15 amino acids. The germline V gene has CDR1 SGHTS and CDR2 YDEGEE. The CDR3 loop reads CASVGRGLSKNIQYF.

The chain joins TRBV7-9 to TRBJ2-5. There are 13 residues in the CDR3. Germline-derived CDR1 and CDR2 are SEHNR and FQNEAQ (reference sequence). This chain's CDR3 is CASSSMSQETQYF.

The chain links TRBV5-1 to TRBJ2-1; TCRdb's D call of TRBD1 is untestable without DNA. Germline V gene sequence: CDR1 SGHRS, CDR2 YFSETQ. The CDR3 has 14 residues. The CDR3 sequence: CASSLYQGDYEQFF.

This chain uses TRBV4-2 with TRBJ1-1. The CDR3 length is 14 residues. Germline assignment: CDR1 LGHNA and CDR2 YNFKEQ. CDR3 residues: CASSLVGDGTEAFF.

V is TRBV27 and J is TRBJ2-3; the D call from TCRdb, TRBD1, cannot be confirmed without DNA. CDR3 length: 14 residues. Germline CDR1 and CDR2: MNHEY and SMNVEV (reference sequence). The CDR3 loop is CASSFSGAGDTQYF.

This rearrangement joins TRBV5-5 to TRBJ2-7; TCRdb names TRBD1, which stays unverified in the absence of DNA. From germline, CDR1 is SGHKS and CDR2 YYEKEE (reference sequence). There are 14 residues in the CDR3. The CDR3: CASSQPGGFDEQYF.

The V gene is TRBV20-1, the J gene TRBJ1-2; TCRdb's D gene call, TRBD1, goes unchecked for lack of DNA. The germline CDR1 and CDR2 sequences are DFQATT and SNEGSKA (reference sequence). The CDR3 covers 15 residues. CDR3 in amino acids: CSASPAQDGIYGYTF.

The chain couples TRBV5-1 to TRBJ2-7. This CDR3 has 15 residues. Germline V lookup: CDR1 SGHRS, CDR2 YFSETQ. The CDR3 region is CASTQEGVGRYEQYF.

The CDR3 loop reads CSATSGGSSYNEQFF. V is TRBV20-1 and J is TRBJ2-1; TCRdb gives TRBD2 as the D gene, but with no DNA this cannot be confirmed. From germline, CDR1 is DFQATT and CDR2 SNEGSKA (reference sequence). The CDR3 sequence is 15 residues long.

V usage is TRBV14 and J usage is TRBJ2-3. Germline V lookup: CDR1 SGHDN, CDR2 FVKESK. The CDR3 is 14 amino acids. The CDR3 loop reads CASSPGVRTDTQYF.

J is TRBJ2-1 and V is TRBV28. CDR1 MDHEN and CDR2 SYDVKM come from the germline V gene. The CDR3 is 14 amino acids. CDR3 sequence: CASSFVNRRSEQFF. The variable domain in full, with the rest retrieved from reference TRBV28 and TRBJ2-1, is DVKVTQSSRYLVKRTGEKVFLECVQDMDHENMFWYRQDPGLGLRLIYFSYDVKMKEKGDIPEGYSVSREKKERFSLILESASTNQTSMYLCASSFVNRRSEQFFGPGTRLTVL.

CDR3: CSVEVWLAGYYEQYF. This chain links TRBV29-1 with TRBJ2-7; TCRdb's assignment of TRBD2 cannot be checked, as there is no DNA. CDR3 length: 15 amino acids. Germline V lookup: CDR1 SQVTM, CDR2 ANQGSEA.

The J gene is TRBJ1-1, the V gene TRBV7-6; absent DNA, TCRdb's TRBD1 call cannot be checked. This CDR3 is built from 14 residues. Germline loops: CDR1 SGHVS, CDR2 FNYEAQ. The CDR3 sequence is CASSFRTGDAEAFF.

V usage is TRBV6-2 or TRBV6-3 and J usage is TRBJ1-5. The CDR3 has 18 residues. Germline CDR1 and CDR2: MNHEY and SVGEGT. The CDR3 sequence: CASSYADLGYYSNQPQHF.

V is TRBV5-5 and J is TRBJ1-2; TCRdb names TRBD1, which stays unverified in the absence of DNA. There are 16 residues in the CDR3. Germline V gene sequence: CDR1 SGHKS, CDR2 YYEKEE (reference sequence). The chain's CDR3 is CASSLEWGRGIYGYTF.

This CDR3 is CAISPGISGNTIYF. The rearrangement joins TRBV10-3 to TRBJ1-3. The CDR3 is made up of 14 amino acids. Germline V CDR1 and CDR2: ENHRY, SYGVKD.

This rearrangement joins TRBV4-1 to TRBJ2-1; TCRdb lists TRBD1, though no DNA is available to test this call. The CDR3 is 16 residues long. Germline assignment: CDR1 MGHRA and CDR2 YSYEKL. CDR3 amino acids: CASSPQGSGSYNEQFF.

The chain's CDR3 is CASRRHEGDYGYTF. The V gene is TRBV5-1, the J gene TRBJ1-2. The CDR3 consists of 14 residues. Germline V lookup: CDR1 SGHRS, CDR2 YFSETQ. The variable domain in full, completed from reference TRBV5-1 and TRBJ1-2, reads KAGVTQTPRYLIKTRGQQVTLSCSPISGHRSVSWYQQTPGQGLQFLFEYFSETQRNKGNFPGRFSGRQFSNSRSEMNVSTLELGDSALYLCASRRHEGDYGYTFGSGTRLTVV.

The V call is TRBV12-3 or TRBV12-4, the J call TRBJ2-1; TCRdb's D gene call, TRBD1, goes unchecked for lack of DNA. The CDR3 extends over 12 amino acids. CDR3 in amino acids: CASSDQGNEQFF.

This chain uses TRBV10-3 with TRBJ2-7; with no DNA, the TCRdb D assignment of TRBD2 cannot be verified. CDR1 and CDR2 from the germline V gene are ENHRY and SYGVKD. This CDR3 is built from 13 residues. CDR3 region: CAISGGGIYEQYF.